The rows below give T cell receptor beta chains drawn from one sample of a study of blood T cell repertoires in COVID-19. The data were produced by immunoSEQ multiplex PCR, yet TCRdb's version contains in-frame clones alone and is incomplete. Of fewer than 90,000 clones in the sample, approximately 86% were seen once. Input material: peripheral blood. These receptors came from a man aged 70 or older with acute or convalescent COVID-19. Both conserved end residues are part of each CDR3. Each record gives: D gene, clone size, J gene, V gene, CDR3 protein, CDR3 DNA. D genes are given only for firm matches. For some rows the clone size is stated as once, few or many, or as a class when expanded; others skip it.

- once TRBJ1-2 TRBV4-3 CASSQDGLGAVYGYTF TGCGCCAGCAGCCAAGATGGCCTGGGGGCGGTCTATGGCTACACCTTC
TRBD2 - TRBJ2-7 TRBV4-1 CASSQDRGRSYEQYF TGCGCCAGCAGCCAAGATCGCGGGAGATCCTACGAGCAGTACTTC
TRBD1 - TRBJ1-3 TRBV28 CASSLYKWGQGWRNTIYF TGTGCCAGCAGTTTATATAAGTGGGGACAGGGGTGGCGAAACACCATATATTTT
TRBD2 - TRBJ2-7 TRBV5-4 CASSSGTRNYEQYF TGTGCCAGCAGCTCCGGGACTAGAAACTACGAGCAGTACTTC
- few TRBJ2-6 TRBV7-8 CASSLAADNVLTF TGTGCCAGCAGCTTAGCGGCGGACAACGTCCTGACTTTC
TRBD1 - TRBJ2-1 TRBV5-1 CASSLPGTGVTNEQFF TGCGCCAGCAGCTTACCCGGGACAGGGGTTACCAATGAGCAGTTCTTC
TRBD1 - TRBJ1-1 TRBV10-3 CAPGGTGELNTEAFF TGTGCCCCCGGGGGGACAGGGGAGTTGAACACTGAAGCTTTCTTT
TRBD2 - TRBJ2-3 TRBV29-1 CSVVHAGGSTDTQYF TGCAGCGTTGTCCACGCGGGGGGAAGTACAGATACGCAGTATTTT
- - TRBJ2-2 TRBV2 CASSITSPGELFF TGTGCCAGCAGTATTACATCCCCCGGGGAGCTGTTTTTT
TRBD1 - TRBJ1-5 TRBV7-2 CASSSSGGGNQPQHF TGTGCCAGCAGCTCCTCAGGGGGCGGCAATCAGCCCCAGCATTTT